One sample yielded the 24 T cell receptor beta chains listed below, sequenced in a study of T cell responses to AZD1222 COVID-19 vaccine (TCRdb year 2021). The library was produced with the immunoSEQ multiplex PCR assay. Drawn from immuneACCESS, this table holds only the in-frame rearrangements with V and J called that TCRdb kept. Clones are partly lost; checked studies trace under half to an unresolved V gene and leave the rest unexplained. For this sample there are approximately 160,000 clones; approximately 89% appear just once. In total, the top ten clones hold approximately 3.6% of the sample. The sample's time point label, in plain terms: baseline before first vaccination. The treatment or condition label for this specimen denotes: meningococcal conjugate vaccine given as trial control. The sample consisted of peripheral blood, taken on day 0 of MenACWY control vaccination. The receptors originated from an adult in good health.

The chain carries TRBV11-1 and TRBJ2-7; 8 nucleotides align to TRBD1. Germline assignment: CDR1 SGHAT and CDR2 FQDESV (reference sequence). This CDR3 is built from 18 residues. Trimming took 0 bases from V and 3 from J; bases not matched to a gene: 13. The CDR3: CASSLARWGQANLYEQYF. The DNA of the CDR3 is TGTGCCAGCAGCTTAGCGCGTTGGGGACAGGCAAACCTCTACGAGCAGTACTTC.

This chain connects TRBV4-3 to TRBJ2-2; 7 nucleotides agree with TRBD2. The CDR3 extends over 16 amino acids. V was pared by 1 base and J by 5 bases, with 7 bases of the junction left unmatched. From germline, CDR1 is LGHNA and CDR2 YSLEER. The CDR3 DNA reads TGCGCCAGCAGCCAAGGCGGGGGTGTGTTAACCGGGGAGCTGTTTTTT. It codes for CASSQGGGVLTGELFF.

Only a few counts were recorded for this clone. This chain connects TRBV13 to TRBJ1-2; D not resolved. V shed 1 base and J shed 0 bases, with 6 bases lying between them. The CDR3 runs to 14 residues. Germline-derived CDR1 and CDR2 are PRHDT and FYEKMQ (reference sequence). CDR3: CASSLVSANYGYTF. CDR3 sequence (DNA): TGTGCCAGCAGCTTAGTTTCCGCTAACTATGGCTACACCTTC.

This clone was detected a few times. This sequence joins TRBV9 and TRBJ2-1, with TRBD1 matching over 8 bases. CDR1 is SGDLS and CDR2 is YYNGEE in the germline V gene. V lost 3 bases and J lost 8; bases outside the gene matches: 10. This CDR3 is 15 amino acids long. The DNA of the CDR3 is TGTGCCAGCAGCGGGAACTTACAGGGGGACCATGAGCAGTTCTTC. The encoded protein is CASSGNLQGDHEQFF.

The CDR3 DNA sequence: TGTGCCAGCAGCTTCCTAACAGTTAATGAAAAACTGTTTTTT. It codes for CASSFLTVNEKLFF. The V call is TRBV7-2, the J call TRBJ1-4, with D unclear. The CDR3 extends over 14 amino acids. Germline V gives CDR1 SGHTA, CDR2 FQGNSA. The V and J ends lost 3 bases and 4 bases respectively, with 9 bases between them.

The chain couples TRBV28 to TRBJ1-5, with D unresolved. From germline, CDR1 is MDHEN and CDR2 SYDVKM. CDR3 size: 15 residues. V lost 2 bases and J lost 1, with 9 bases in between. CDR3 sequence (DNA): TGTGCCAGCAGTTTAAGGGCATTGAGCAATCAGCCCCAGCATTTT. Protein sequence: CASSLRALSNQPQHF.

The chain links TRBV7-3 to TRBJ1-2; 8 positions agree with TRBD1. This CDR3 is 13 amino acids long. Trimming cost V 5 bases and J 9 bases; bases outside gene matches: 8. Looked up from germline, CDR1 is SGHTA and CDR2 is FQGTGA. CDR3 amino acids: CASSLGQGMSYTF. The DNA of the CDR3 is TGTGCCAGCAGCCTCGGACAGGGTATGAGCTACACCTTC.

The genes are TRBV7-9 and TRBJ2-1; TRBD1 matches 7 bases. Germline assignment: CDR1 SEHNR and CDR2 FQNEAQ (reference sequence). With 5 bases clipped from V and 5 bases from J, the junction kept 3 bases outside the gene matches. The CDR3 has 13 amino acids. CDR3 sequence: CASSPGQNNEQFF. The DNA of the CDR3 is TGTGCCAGCAGCCCGGGACAGAACAATGAGCAGTTCTTC. The full variable domain, rest sourced from reference TRBV7-9 and TRBJ2-1, is DTGVSQNPRHKITKRGQNVTFRCDPISEHNRLYWYRQTLGQGPEFLTYFQNEAQLEKSRLLSDRFSAERPKGSFSTLEIQRTEQGDSAMYLCASSPGQNNEQFFGPGTRLTVL.

A word on this clone: The sample has other DNA sequences that encode this CDR3 too. The genes are TRBV18 and TRBJ1-5; 7 positions match TRBD1. J lost 2 bases, V lost 5 bases, and 3 bases had no gene match. The CDR3 runs 14 residues. Germline CDR1 is KGHSH and CDR2 is LQKENI. CDR3 protein: CASSATGGNQPQHF. The CDR3 DNA reads as TGTGCCAGCTCAGCTACAGGGGGCAATCAGCCCCAGCATTTT.

This chain connects TRBV10-2 to TRBJ2-6, with D perhaps matching TRBD1 (5 bases). Germline V gives CDR1 WSHSY, CDR2 SAAADI. Trimming shortened V by 6 bases and J by 0 bases, and 12 bases separated the two germline ends. This CDR3 has 16 amino acids. The CDR3 nucleotides read TGCGCCAGCAGAACAGGTCTAGGCTCTGGGGCCAACGTCCTGACTTTC. Translating gives CASRTGLGSGANVLTF.

The chain links TRBV28 to TRBJ2-5, with D possibly being TRBD1 (6 bases). Per germline, CDR1 MDHEN and CDR2 SYDVKM. The CDR3 is made up of 14 amino acids. The V and J ends lost 3 bases and 4 bases respectively, with 12 bases between them. CDR3 coding DNA: TGTGCCAGCAGTTTCCGGACAGCCCGAGAGACCCAGTACTTC. Translation gives CASSFRTARETQYF.

V usage is TRBV6-5 and J usage is TRBJ2-2; D perhaps matches TRBD1 (6 bases). Germline CDR1 and CDR2: MNHEY and SVGAGI. With 8 bases removed from V and 7 bases from J, the gap between germline ends came to 11 bases. This CDR3 has 12 amino acids. CDR3 coding DNA: TGTGCCAGCCATGGACAGTTCGGGGAGCTGTTTTTT. Translating it yields CASHGQFGELFF.

The genes are TRBV5-6 and TRBJ1-2, with TRBD1 identical over 8 bases. With 5 bases clipped from V and 6 bases from J, the junction kept 6 bases outside the gene matches. Germline assignment: CDR1 SGHDT and CDR2 YYEEEE. This CDR3 is built from 13 residues. CDR3 nucleotide sequence: TGTGCCAGCAGGAGGATACAGGGGGATGGCTACACCTTC. Amino acid sequence: CASRRIQGDGYTF.

The chain has TRBV27 and TRBJ2-1, with 8 bases matching TRBD2. The V gene's germline CDR1 is MNHEY and CDR2 SMNVEV (reference sequence). The V segment lost 5 bases and the J segment 9 bases; nucleotides outside the gene matches: 12. There are 15 residues in the CDR3. CDR3 nucleotide sequence: TGTGCCAGCAGTCCTCAGATCGGGGGGGCCGGTGAGCAGTTCTTC. This sequence encodes CASSPQIGGAGEQFF.

The chain is built from TRBV7-9 and TRBJ1-5; possible D gene TRBD1, 6 bases. Trimming took 5 bases from V and 4 from J, leaving 12 bases between them. Germline lookup yields CDR1 SEHNR and CDR2 FQNEAQ (reference sequence). The CDR3 is 14 amino acids. The CDR3 protein is CASSATGTNQPQHF. CDR3 DNA: TGTGCCAGCAGCGCCACAGGGACAAATCAGCCCCAGCATTTT.

This chain joins TRBV6-5 and TRBJ1-4, with a weak D call TRBD1 (5 bases). CDR1 is MNHEY and CDR2 is SVGAGI in the germline V gene. This CDR3 has 14 residues. Between the trimmed V and J ends, which lost 6 bases and 8 bases, there was a span of 16 bases. CDR3 sequence (DNA): TGTGCCAGCAGGGGAGGGTGGGGGGAAGAAAAACTGTTTTTT. Encoded protein: CASRGGWGEEKLFF.

The CDR3 loop is CASSTGPGKDYGYTF. The CDR3 DNA reads TGTGCCAGTAGTACGGGGCCAGGCAAGGACTATGGCTACACCTTC. J is TRBJ1-2 and V is TRBV19; D perhaps matches TRBD1 (5 bases). This CDR3 has 15 residues. Germline V gene lookup returns CDR1 LNHDA and CDR2 SQIVND (reference sequence). The V end lost 4 bases, the J end lost 3 bases, and 15 bases lay between the germline ends.

This rearrangement joins TRBV11-3 to TRBJ2-5; TRBD1 matches 10 bases. This CDR3 is built from 15 residues. Trimming at V came to 5 bases and at J to 5 bases, leaving 8 bases not matched to a gene. Germline V gene data show CDR1 as SGHNT and CDR2 as YENEEA. CDR3 sequence reads: CASSDRGPTRETQYF. The CDR3 coding sequence is TGTGCCAGCAGCGACAGGGGGCCTACGCGGGAGACCCAGTACTTC.

This clone was recorded a few times. The gene calls are TRBV9 and TRBJ2-5; TRBD2 might be the D (6 bases). The CDR3 has 15 residues. V was cut by 4 bases and J by 5 bases, with 18 bases left in between. Germline V gene lookup returns CDR1 SGDLS and CDR2 YYNGEE. CDR3: CASSSRGRIGETQYF. The CDR3 DNA sequence: TGTGCCAGCAGCAGCCGAGGGAGGATTGGGGAGACCCAGTACTTC.

V usage is TRBV21-1 and J usage is TRBJ1-1; TRBD1, the table's D call, was not compared with the DNA. TRBV21-1 is tagged as a pseudogene. The CDR3 consists of 10 residues. CDR3 DNA: TGTGCCAGCAGAGGGGCTGAAGCTTTCTTT. Its translation: CASRGAEAFF.

The J gene is TRBJ2-1, the V gene TRBV7-9; 8 bases are a match to TRBD2. The V and J ends lost 5 bases and 9 bases, in that order; junction bases with no gene match: 15. CDR1 and CDR2 from the germline V gene are SEHNR and FQNEAQ (reference sequence). This CDR3 comprises 16 residues. The CDR3 region has the DNA TGTGCCAGCAGCCCCCGGGGGGGGGCAGTGGAGTCTGAGCAGTTCTTC. Translated: CASSPRGGAVESEQFF.

This clone showed up just once. This chain connects TRBV6-9 to TRBJ2-3, with 13 bases matching TRBD2. The ends lost 3 bases at V and 2 bases at J; junction bases unmatched: 11. The CDR3 runs to 19 residues. Germline CDR1 reads MNHGY; CDR2 reads SVAAGI. This CDR3 reads CASSYPGTSGVNYTDTQYF. DNA for the CDR3: TGTGCCAGCAGTTACCCCGGGACTAGCGGGGTTAACTACACAGATACGCAGTATTTT.

This sequence joins TRBV27 and TRBJ2-7; TRBD2 agrees at 7 bases. J was trimmed by 2 bases and V by 4 bases; bases with no gene match: 2. The CDR3 consists of 13 residues. Germline values: CDR1 MNHEY, CDR2 SMNVEV (reference sequence). CDR3 bases: TGTGCCAGCAGTTCAGCGGGGCCCTACGAGCAGTACTTC. It codes for CASSSAGPYEQYF.

This sequence joins TRBV7-3 and TRBJ1-1; weak D call: TRBD1 (6 bases). The length of the CDR3 is 17 residues. Trimming removed 1 base at V and 0 bases at J, with 15 bases between. Per germline, CDR1 SGHTA and CDR2 FQGTGA. The CDR3: CASSLIAGGGMNTEAFF. The CDR3 DNA sequence: TGTGCCAGCAGCTTAATCGCCGGGGGCGGGATGAACACTGAAGCTTTCTTT.